These 19 T cell receptor beta chains share one sample of origin, sequenced in a study of early T cells in non-severe SARS-CoV-2 infection. One entry per CDR3 protein, called by TCRdb with MiXCR from the 5' RACE reads. This table has more than 75,000 distinct CDR3 sequences, approximately 13% appearing once. Sequenced input: whole blood. These receptor sequences come from an adult who was a healthcare worker with PCR-confirmed SARS-CoV-2 infection or an uninfected control (not recorded which).

V usage is TRBV4-1 and J usage is TRBJ1-2; 8 bases are a match to TRBD1. V was pared by 2 bases and J by 3 bases, with 2 bases of the junction left unmatched. Germline CDR1 reads MGHRA; CDR2 reads YSYEKL. This CDR3 is built from 14 residues. CDR3 protein: CASSQLTGDYGYTF. In DNA, the CDR3 is TGCGCCAGCAGCCAATTGACAGGGGACTATGGCTACACCTTC.

In its sample, this clonotype was seen many times. This rearrangement joins TRBV5-1 to TRBJ2-5; maybe TRBD1 (6 bases). The CDR3 loop spans 14 amino acids. Germline V gene sequence: CDR1 SGHRS, CDR2 YFSETQ. V lost 3 bases to trimming and J lost 4 bases, with 13 bases between them. The CDR3 is CASSWRQDGETQYF. The CDR3 nucleotides are TGCGCCAGCAGCTGGAGACAGGATGGAGAGACCCAGTACTTC.

This clonotype has a handful of counts. The chain employs TRBV20-1 and TRBJ1-5; D may be TRBD1 (5 bases). The V gene lost 5 bases and the J gene lost 5 bases, with 13 bases spanning the gap. The CDR3 length is 13 residues. Germline CDR1 reads DFQATT; CDR2 reads SNEGSKA (reference sequence). Here the CDR3 DNA reads TGCAGTGCTCGAGGGACGGGCGATCAGCCCCAGCATTTT. Translating it yields CSARGTGDQPQHF.

This clonotype was counted a few times. This chain connects TRBV27 to TRBJ2-1; possibly TRBD2 for D (5 bases). V lost 0 bases and J 6 bases, leaving 9 bases between the germline ends. The CDR3 has 14 amino acids. Germline V lookup: CDR1 MNHEY, CDR2 SMNVEV (reference sequence). CDR3 sequence (DNA): TGTGCCAGCAGTTTATCCAGCGCGGGCAATGAGCAGTTCTTC. It specifies CASSLSSAGNEQFF.

This clonotype was seen many times. The V gene is TRBV27, the J gene TRBJ2-1; D is unclear. The V and J ends lost 5 bases and 9 bases respectively, with 14 bases between them. The germline V gene encodes CDR1 MNHEY and CDR2 SMNVEV (reference sequence). The CDR3 is 13 amino acids. The CDR3 DNA follows: TGTGCCAGCAGTACGGATCTCTGGGCTGAGCAGTTCTTC. Its protein product is CASSTDLWAEQFF.

This clonotype was recorded at least ten times. The rearrangement uses TRBV3-1 and TRBJ2-5, with TRBD1 identical over 9 bases. The ends lost 2 bases at V and 2 bases at J; junction bases unmatched: 6. This CDR3 contains 16 residues. Germline-derived CDR1 and CDR2 are LGHDT and YNNKEL (reference sequence). The CDR3, as DNA: TGTGCCAGCAGCCAAAGGGGGACAGGGACACAAGAGACCCAGTACTTC. Translated: CASSQRGTGTQETQYF.

A few counts support this clonotype. The chain couples TRBV20-1 to TRBJ2-2; 11 nucleotides match TRBD2. The germline CDR1 and CDR2 sequences are DFQATT and SNEGSKA (reference sequence). The CDR3 has 16 residues. J gave up 5 bases and V 7 bases, and 12 bases lay outside the gene matches. CDR3 loop: CSVSDSGTSGTGELFF. The DNA for the CDR3 is TGCAGTGTCTCAGACTCTGGGACTAGCGGTACCGGGGAGCTGTTTTTT.

This chain uses TRBV29-1 with TRBJ2-1; weak D call: TRBD1 (5 bases). This CDR3 contains 15 residues. Trimming took 0 bases from V and 1 from J, leaving 10 bases between them. Germline V lookup: CDR1 SQVTM, CDR2 ANQGSEA. CDR3 sequence reads: CSVEDRGDSYNEQFF. The CDR3 DNA sequence: TGCAGCGTTGAAGATAGGGGCGATTCCTACAATGAGCAGTTCTTC.

This clonotype was seen at least ten times. The chain recombines TRBV28 with TRBJ1-2; maybe TRBD1 (5 bases). This CDR3 contains 13 residues. V was cut by 7 bases and J by 8 bases, with 17 bases left in between. Germline V gene lookup returns CDR1 MDHEN and CDR2 SYDVKM. DNA for the CDR3: TGTGCCAGCACCTTACCGGGGGAGAGAGGCTACACCTTC. Amino acid sequence: CASTLPGERGYTF.

This clonotype has more than one count but fewer than ten. The genes are TRBV7-3 and TRBJ2-6; no firm D call. Looked up from germline, CDR1 is SGHTA and CDR2 is FQGTGA. V lost 5 bases, J lost 2 bases, and 7 bases lay in between. The CDR3 totals 14 residues. The CDR3 reads CASSLTPGANVLTF. CDR3 sequence (DNA): TGTGCCAGCAGCCTCACACCTGGGGCCAACGTCCTGACTTTC.

This clonotype occurred a few times. This chain joins TRBV28 and TRBJ1-5, with 10 bases aligning to TRBD1. CDR1 and CDR2 from the germline V gene are MDHEN and SYDVKM. Losses at the gene ends were 6 bases for V and 11 bases for J; bases not matched to a gene: 1. The CDR3 extends over 11 amino acids. CDR3 coding DNA: TGTGCCAGCAGCGGACAGGGGGCCCAGCATTTT. It translates to CASSGQGAQHF.

This clonotype occurred many times. The chain combines TRBV12-3 or TRBV12-4 with TRBJ2-3; TRBD1 agrees at 8 bases. Trimming removed 2 bases from V and 2 bases from J; junction bases left unmatched: 6. There are 16 residues in the CDR3. In DNA, the CDR3 is TGTGCCAGCAGTTTAACAGGGGGGTTTAACACAGATACGCAGTATTTT. It specifies CASSLTGGFNTDTQYF.

This clonotype was counted only a few times. V and J are TRBV7-3 and TRBJ2-1, with D tentatively TRBD2 (5 bases). Germline V CDR1 and CDR2: SGHTA, FQGTGA. The CDR3 sequence is 16 residues long. Trimming cost V 0 bases and J 9 bases, with 18 bases left between them. The CDR3 sequence is CASSLTFGNLGGEQFF. For the CDR3, the DNA is TGTGCCAGCAGCTTAACGTTTGGGAACCTCGGAGGTGAGCAGTTCTTC. Together with reference TRBV7-3 and TRBJ2-1, the CDR3 gives the full variable domain: GAGVSQTPSNKVTEKGKYVELRCDPISGHTALYWYRQSLGQGPEFLIYFQGTGAADDSGLPNDRFFAVRPEGSVSTLKIQRTERGDSAVYLCASSLTFGNLGGEQFFGPGTRLTVL.

This clonotype was picked up a small number of times. V gene TRBV3-1 combines with J gene TRBJ2-7; TRBD2 aligns across 7 bases. The CDR3 is 14 amino acids. V shed 1 base, J shed 6 bases, and the junction held 6 bases outside the gene matches. Germline assignment: CDR1 LGHDT and CDR2 YNNKEL (reference sequence). The CDR3 nucleotides are TGTGCCAGCAGCCAAGTGGGGGGGAATGGCGAGCAGTACTTC. Translated, it gives CASSQVGGNGEQYF.

The table lists this clonotype with a few counts. This chain uses TRBV6-5 with TRBJ2-3, with TRBD2 matching over 10 bases. The length of the CDR3 is 16 residues. Germline CDR1 is MNHEY and CDR2 is SVGAGI. The trim removed 1 base at V and 4 bases at J, leaving 5 bases unmatched. The CDR3 protein is CASSYLSSGSADTQYF. The CDR3 DNA is TGTGCCAGCAGTTACTTGTCTAGCGGGAGTGCAGATACGCAGTATTTT.

Many counts were recorded for this clonotype. J is TRBJ1-3 and V is TRBV9; D gene unclear. This CDR3 region has 12 residues. Germline V CDR1 and CDR2: SGDLS, YYNGEE. The germline V and J ends were trimmed by 0 bases and 7 bases, with 5 bases remaining between them. Here the CDR3 reads CASSVEDNTIYF. The CDR3 nucleotides read TGTGCCAGCAGCGTAGAGGATAACACCATATATTTT.

This clonotype showed up just a few times. J is TRBJ2-1 and V is TRBV6-1, with 14 positions matching TRBD2. The CDR3 is made up of 18 amino acids. V dropped 2 bases and J dropped 5; count of bases not matched to a gene: 8. CDR1 MNHNS and CDR2 SASEGT come from the germline V gene. The CDR3 coding sequence is TGTGCCAGCAGTGAAAGTATGGGACTAGCGGGAGCCCACAATGAGCAGTTCTTC. It translates to CASSESMGLAGAHNEQFF.

At least ten counts were recorded for this clonotype. V and J are TRBV2 and TRBJ1-2; 9 bases are a match to TRBD1. Trimming cost V 6 bases and J 4 bases; bases outside gene matches: 6. This CDR3 region has 14 residues. CDR1 is SNHLY, CDR2 FYNNEI, per germline. The CDR3 DNA reads as TGTGCCAGCAGCGCGGGACAGGGAAGCTATGGCTACACCTTC. Protein product: CASSAGQGSYGYTF.

This clonotype occurred many times. The chain has TRBV19 and TRBJ2-3; D might be TRBD2 (5 bases). The germline CDR1 and CDR2 sequences are LNHDA and SQIVND (reference sequence). The length of the CDR3 is 13 residues. V was shortened by 6 bases and J by 4 bases, with 11 bases between the two germline ends. The CDR3 nucleotides are TGTGCCAGTAGCACCGGGATCCCAGATACGCAGTATTTT. Its protein product is CASSTGIPDTQYF.